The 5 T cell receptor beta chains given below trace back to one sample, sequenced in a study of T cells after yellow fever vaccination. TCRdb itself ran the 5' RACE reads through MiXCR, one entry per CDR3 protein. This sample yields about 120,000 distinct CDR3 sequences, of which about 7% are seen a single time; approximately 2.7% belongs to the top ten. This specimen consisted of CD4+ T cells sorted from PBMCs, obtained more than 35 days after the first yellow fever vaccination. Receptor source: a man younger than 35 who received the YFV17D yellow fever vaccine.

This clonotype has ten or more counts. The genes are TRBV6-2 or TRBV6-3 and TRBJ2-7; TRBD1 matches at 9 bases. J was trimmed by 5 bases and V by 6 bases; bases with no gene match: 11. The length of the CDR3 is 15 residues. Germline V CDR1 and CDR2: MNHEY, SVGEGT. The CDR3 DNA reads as TGTGCCAGCAGCCGCTTAAGGGACAGGGAGGACGAGCAGTACGTC. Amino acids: CASSRLRDREDEQYV.

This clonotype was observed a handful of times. The CDR3, as DNA: TGCAGTGCCCCGGACAGGGACAGCCTTTCATATGGCTACACCTTC. Translated, it gives CSAPDRDSLSYGYTF. The chain recombines TRBV20-1 with TRBJ1-2, with 8 bases that match TRBD1. The junction had 14 bases not matched to a gene; V was cut back by 6 bases and J by 5 bases. Per the germline V gene, CDR1 is DFQATT and CDR2 is SNEGSKA (reference sequence). The CDR3 totals 15 residues.

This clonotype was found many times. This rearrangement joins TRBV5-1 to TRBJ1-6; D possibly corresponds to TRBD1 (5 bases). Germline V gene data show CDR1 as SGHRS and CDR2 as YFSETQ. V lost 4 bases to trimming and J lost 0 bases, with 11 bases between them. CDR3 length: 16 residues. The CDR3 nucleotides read TGCGCCAGCAGCCCCGGGACCAGCTCCTATAATTCACCCCTCCACTTT. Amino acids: CASSPGTSSYNSPLHF.

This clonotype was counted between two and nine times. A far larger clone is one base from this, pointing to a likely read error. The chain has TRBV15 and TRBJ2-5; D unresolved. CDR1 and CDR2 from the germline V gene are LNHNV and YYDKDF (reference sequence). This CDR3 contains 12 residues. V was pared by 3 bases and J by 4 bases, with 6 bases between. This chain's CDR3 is CATSSDIETQYF. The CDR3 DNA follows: TGTGCCACCAGCAGTGACATAGAGACCCAGTACTTC.

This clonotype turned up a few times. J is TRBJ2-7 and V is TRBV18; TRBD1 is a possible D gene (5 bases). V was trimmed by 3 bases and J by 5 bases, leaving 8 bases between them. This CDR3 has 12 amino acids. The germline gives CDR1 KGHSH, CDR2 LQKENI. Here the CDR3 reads CASSPDSDEQYV. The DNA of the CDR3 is TGTGCCAGCTCACCTGACAGCGACGAGCAGTACGTC.